One and the same sample provided the 20 T cell receptor beta chains below, sequenced in a study of T cells in women clearing cervical HPV infection. Sequencing used immunoSEQ multiplex PCR; TCRdb keeps in-frame clones, though not all of them. This sample's clone table lists tens of thousands of clones. Sequencing was done on a sample of blood buffy coat. The receptors were gathered from a woman between 18 and 75 years old with a cervical HPV16 infection that either progressed to CIN3+ or cleared (not recorded which).

A note on this clone: The read ends 3 residues shy of where the CDR3 ends; the end is completed using the germline J gene. This sequence joins TRBV7-9 and TRBJ1-4; TRBD1 agrees at 7 bases. The V gene end was trimmed by 5 bases and the J gene end by 7 bases; junction bases not matched to a gene: 7. The CDR3 consists of 14 residues. Germline V gene lookup returns CDR1 SEHNR and CDR2 FQNEAQ (reference sequence). The sequenced part of the CDR3 DNA is TGTGCCAGCAGCGGACCAGGGGGTACTGAAAAA. Amino acid sequence: CASSGPGGTEK. The whole CDR3 reads CASSGPGGTEKLFF.

CDR3 in amino acids: CASSLLPDTEAFF. CDR3 DNA (partial): TGTGCCAGCAGCTTACTGCCGGACACTGAA. The chain is built from TRBV11-2 and TRBJ1-1; D is unresolved. The read falls 3 residues short of the CDR3 end, and the missing part is taken from the germline J gene. V lost 2 bases and J 3 bases, leaving 7 bases between the germline ends. This CDR3 is 13 amino acids long. Germline CDR1 SGHAT, CDR2 FQNNGV. The whole variable domain, remainder taken from reference TRBV11-2 and TRBJ1-1, is EAGVAQSPRYKIIEKRQSVAFWCNPISGHATLYWYQQILGQGPKLLIQFQNNGVVDDSQLPKDRFSAERLKGVDSTLKIQPAKLEDSAVYLCASSLLPDTEAFFGQGTRLTVV.

Regarding this clone: The read is 3 residues too short to cover the CDR3 end, so that end is filled in from the germline J gene. This chain connects TRBV7-6 to TRBJ2-2; TRBD1 matches at 9 bases. The germline V gene has CDR1 SGHVS and CDR2 FNYEAQ. The CDR3 has 16 residues. The CDR3 loop reads CASSPRPGQGNEKLFF. The CDR3 DNA, read in part, is TGTGCCAGCAGCCCCCGTCCGGGACAGGGTAATGAAAAG.

Concerning this clone itself: The read ends 3 residues early relative to the CDR3; the germline J gene fills the gap. The rearrangement joins TRBV29-1 to TRBJ2-7; D tentatively reads TRBD1 or TRBD2 (7 bases each). Looked up from germline, CDR1 is SQVTM and CDR2 is ANQGSEA. The V end was cut by 4 bases, the J end by 5 bases, with 18 bases between. The CDR3 totals 14 residues. CDR3 DNA (partial): TGCAGCGTTGGAGGGTGGGAGGGGGCGGACGAG. As protein: CSVGGWEGADE. The whole CDR3 region reads CSVGGWEGADEQYF.

In the case of this clone: The read ends 3 residues before the CDR3 terminus; that terminus is restored from the germline J gene. The chain employs TRBV18 and TRBJ1-2; 8 bases align to TRBD1. CDR3 length: 15 residues. J gave up 3 bases and V 3 bases, and 6 bases lay outside the gene matches. Germline V gene data show CDR1 as KGHSH and CDR2 as LQKENI. CDR3 in amino acids: CASSPNGQGHYGYTF. The part of the CDR3 DNA that was read is TGTGCCAGCTCACCGAACGGACAGGGCCACTATGGC. The full variable domain, completed using reference TRBV18 and TRBJ1-2, is NAGVMQNPRHLVRRRGQEARLRCSPMKGHSHVYWYRQLPEEGLKFMVYLQKENIIDESGMPKERFSAEFPKEGPSILRIQQVVRGDSAAYFCASSPNGQGHYGYTFGSGTRLTVV.

The covered CDR3 bases are TGTGCCAGCAGCTTAGACCGGGGTGAAAAA. It codes for CASSLDRGEK. The CDR3 reads in full as CASSLDRGEKLFF. The gene calls are TRBV7-8 and TRBJ1-4; D is undetermined. The CDR3 is cut off 3 residues early in the read; its end comes from the germline J gene. This CDR3 has 13 residues. Germline V gene data show CDR1 as SGHVS and CDR2 as FQNEAQ. V was trimmed by 1 base and J by 7 bases, leaving 7 bases between them.

In regard to this clone: The read ends 3 residues before the CDR3 terminus; that terminus is restored from the germline J gene. The chain has TRBV11-1 and TRBJ1-5; D ambiguous. Trimming pared 7 bases from V and 5 bases from J, leaving 12 bases between. This CDR3 region has 13 residues. Germline V gene sequence: CDR1 SGHAT, CDR2 FQDESV (reference sequence). CDR3: CASTGPPHQPQHF. The sequenced CDR3 bases are TGTGCCAGCACCGGTCCCCCCCATCAGCCC.

Concerning this clone: The read stops 3 residues short of the end of the CDR3; the missing end is completed from the germline J gene. The J gene is TRBJ1-3, the V gene TRBV9; D not resolved. Trimming took 1 base from V and 1 from J, leaving 6 bases between them. The CDR3 runs 14 residues. Germline V gene sequence: CDR1 SGDLS, CDR2 YYNGEE. CDR3 protein: CASSVQASGNTIYF. The DNA read from the CDR3 is TGTGCCAGCAGCGTACAGGCATCTGGAAACACC.

A word on this clone: From the germline J gene comes the end of the CDR3, since the read stops 3 residues before it. The chain has TRBV5-4 and TRBJ2-3; D is unclear. The V gene's germline CDR1 is SGHNT and CDR2 YYREEE (reference sequence). V dropped 0 bases and J dropped 0 bases, with 8 bases sitting between them. The CDR3 contains 15 residues. Partial CDR3 DNA: TGTGCCAGCAGCTTGGATACAACCAGCACAGATACG. Protein product: CASSLDTTSTDT. The whole CDR3 protein reads CASSLDTTSTDTQYF.

Notes on this clone: The read is 3 residues too short to cover the CDR3 end, so that end is filled in from the germline J gene. The chain has TRBV4-2 and TRBJ2-2; no reliable D call. The CDR3 sequence is 12 residues long. V was shortened by 8 bases and J by 8 bases, with 12 bases between the two germline ends. Per germline, CDR1 LGHNA and CDR2 YNFKEQ. Incomplete CDR3 DNA: TGTGCCAGCGCGGATGGGTCGGGGGAG. Protein: CASADGSGE. The entire CDR3 protein is CASADGSGELFF.

With regard to this clone: The CDR3 end falls 3 residues outside the read, so it is completed with the germline J gene. The chain couples TRBV11-3 to TRBJ1-6; D is unresolved. Per the germline V gene, CDR1 is SGHNT and CDR2 is YENEEA. The length of the CDR3 is 15 residues. The covered CDR3 bases are TGTGCCAGCAGCTTAACTTTCGACACATATAGGGCC. Its protein is CASSLTFDTYRA. The full CDR3 protein is CASSLTFDTYRALHF.

Points on this clone: The observed sequence ends 3 residues before the CDR3 terminus, with the missing tail filled in from the germline J gene. The chain recombines TRBV7-3 with TRBJ2-2; D is unclear. The V end lost 1 base, the J end lost 2 bases, and 5 bases lay between the germline ends. Germline CDR1 is SGHTA and CDR2 is FQGTGA. The CDR3 has 14 residues. This chain's CDR3 is CASSLIRNTGELFF. The DNA read from the CDR3 is TGTGCCAGCAGCTTAATCAGAAACACCGGGGAG.

Worth noting for this clone: The CDR3 goes on 3 residues after the read ends, and that part is filled in from the germline J gene. The V and J genes are TRBV27 and TRBJ2-5; 8 nucleotides match TRBD1. This CDR3 has 14 amino acids. Germline V lookup: CDR1 MNHEY, CDR2 SMNVEV (reference sequence). The ends lost 8 bases at V and 4 bases at J; junction bases unmatched: 9. Partial CDR3 DNA: TGTGCCAGCGGATTCAGGGGGCGGAGAGAGACC. Protein product: CASGFRGRRET. The complete CDR3 sequence is CASGFRGRRETQYF.

In regard to this clone: The CDR3 end is not reached by the read, which stops 3 residues before it; the germline J gene fills it in. V usage is TRBV20-1 and J usage is TRBJ2-1; 10 bases are a match to TRBD2. Losses at the gene ends were 2 bases for V and 0 bases for J; bases not matched to a gene: 7. The CDR3 extends over 17 amino acids. Germline lookup yields CDR1 DFQATT and CDR2 SNEGSKA (reference sequence). The CDR3 bases that were read are TGCAGTGCTAGAATTAGCGGGGGGCACAGCTCCTACAATGAG. It specifies CSARISGGHSSYNE. The entire CDR3 reads CSARISGGHSSYNEQFF.

To note about this clone: From the germline J gene comes the end of the CDR3, since the read stops 3 residues before it. V gene TRBV10-2 combines with J gene TRBJ2-7, with D possibly TRBD1 on 6 matching bases. There are 13 residues in the CDR3. CDR1 and CDR2 (germline): WSHSY, SAAADI. Trimming pared 6 bases from V and 2 bases from J, leaving 11 bases between. The CDR3 loop reads CASRGSGAYEQYF. The part of the CDR3 DNA that was read is TGCGCCAGCAGAGGGTCAGGGGCCTACGAG.

Worth noting for this clone: The sequence runs out 3 residues before the end of the CDR3; the remainder is reconstructed from the germline J gene. V is TRBV7-6 and J is TRBJ1-2; no reliable D call. The CDR3 runs 12 residues. Germline loops: CDR1 SGHVS, CDR2 FNYEAQ. CDR3 DNA, as far as it was read: TGTGCCAGCAGCCCCCACACGGGGTTG. It yields the protein CASSPHTGL. The full CDR3 sequence reads CASSPHTGLYTF.

Comments on this clone: The read gets to within 3 residues of the CDR3 end, and the germline J gene fills in the rest. The chain couples TRBV19 to TRBJ1-2; 7 bases are a match to TRBD1. V lost 7 bases to trimming and J lost 7 bases; unmatched junction nucleotides: 3. Looked up from germline, CDR1 is LNHDA and CDR2 is SQIVND (reference sequence). The CDR3 consists of 11 residues. The sequenced part of the CDR3 DNA is TGTGCCAGTATCCACAGGGGTGGC. Translating it yields CASIHRGG. The entire CDR3 protein is CASIHRGGYTF.

Details on this clone: From the germline J gene comes the end of the CDR3, since the read stops 3 residues before it. The chain carries TRBV19 and TRBJ1-1; a possible D gene is TRBD1 (6 bases). CDR3 length: 19 residues. Trimming removed 1 base at V and 3 bases at J, with 24 bases between. Germline CDR1 and CDR2: LNHDA and SQIVND (reference sequence). The CDR3 is CASSIVWQGSGSGDTEAFF. The DNA read from the CDR3 is TGTGCCAGTAGTATAGTATGGCAGGGGAGCGGTTCGGGCGACACTGAA. The full variable domain, with the rest looked up from reference TRBV19 and TRBJ1-1, is DGGITQSPKYLFRKEGQNVTLSCEQNLNHDAMYWYRQDPGQGLRLIYYSQIVNDFQKGDIAEGYSVSREKKESFPLTVTSAQKNPTAFYLCASSIVWQGSGSGDTEAFFGQGTRLTVV.

A note on this clone: The missing CDR3 end, 3 residues past where the read stops, is filled in from the germline J gene. This chain uses TRBV20-1 with TRBJ1-2; D is perhaps TRBD1 (5 bases). Germline V gene lookup returns CDR1 DFQATT and CDR2 SNEGSKA (reference sequence). Trimming pared 5 bases from V and 3 bases from J, leaving 7 bases between. The CDR3 is 11 amino acids. CDR3 sequence: CSAQTDYGYTF. CDR3 DNA (partial): TGCAGTGCTCAGACAGACTATGGC.

Details on this clone: With the read ending 3 residues before the CDR3 end, the germline J gene is used to fill in that end. The chain combines TRBV18 with TRBJ1-2; 7 bases agree with TRBD1. Germline CDR1 KGHSH, CDR2 LQKENI. The CDR3 is 15 amino acids. The V segment lost 2 bases and the J segment 6 bases; nucleotides outside the gene matches: 9. The CDR3 bases that were read are TGTGCCAGCTCACCAGGGGGACAGAATCTTCATGGC. It codes for CASSPGGQNLHG. The whole CDR3 protein reads CASSPGGQNLHGYTF.